This T cell receptor (beta chain) comes out of a study of cytomegalovirus exposure and HLA in healthy donors. The overall study: Earlier findings included roughly 100 million unique TCR beta sequences obtained from about 179 million T cells. General study results and limits: One later analysis reportedly identified an Asian-associated ancestry cluster that showed fewer N-insertions than the roughly 600-donor mean. In vitro checks showed that a few CMV-associated chains really do target CMV antigens.

Healthy bone marrow donors made up the cohort. The study ran its PCR with 60 Vbeta and 13 Jbeta primers. Sequencing used immunoSEQ multiplex PCR; TCRdb keeps in-frame clones, though not all of them. The sample lists tens of thousands of clones; approximately 70% were seen once. Trimming removed 5 bases from V and 8 bases from J; junction bases left unmatched: 5. This CDR3 has 15 residues. Germline CDR1 and CDR2: MRHNA and SNTAGT. By share, this clone ranks as medium-sized. Its antigen remains unknown. The sequence was obtained from a man aged 50 or older in good health and CMV-seronegative. Sequencing input: PBMCs. V usage is TRBV6-4 and J usage is TRBJ2-1; 14 bases fit TRBD2. Here the CDR3 reads CASSRTSGGSDEQFF. The CDR3 nucleotides are TGTGCCAGCAGTCGGACTAGCGGGGGGAGCGATGAGCAGTTCTTC.